This TCR beta chain emerged from a study of CD8+ T cells in alopecia areata. The wider study: Treated individuals took tofacitinib by mouth, 5 to 10 mg twice daily. For treated patients, severity scores reflected the percentage of scalp area affected.

Extracted RNA was reverse transcribed into cDNA, the sequencing template. Assay: immunoSEQ multiplex PCR; the TCRdb copy retains only in-frame clones and omits some. This sample has about 200,000 clones, with around 60% found just once. The treatment is: oral pan-JAK inhibitor, 5-10 mg twice daily. Separation by sorting yielded CD4+ and CD8+ T cells from PBMCs. Notes on the study in general: Sequencing of scalp tissue also captures the resident alphabeta T cells of normal skin.

In regard to this clone: Its specificity is not known.

In germline, CDR1 is MGHRA, CDR2 YSYEKL. The CDR3 consists of 17 residues. Germline trimming cut 4 bases from V and 1 base from J; bases unmatched to any gene: 10. The material was CD4+ T cells sorted from blood, obtained at week 4, from a patient treated with tofacitinib. This receptor was taken from a human donor with alopecia areata. The chain employs TRBV4-1 and TRBJ1-1; 9 bases align to TRBD1. The CDR3 spells CASSLQQVGQGNTEAFF. Here the CDR3 DNA reads TGCGCCAGCAGCCTCCAACAGGTGGGACAGGGGAACACTGAAGCTTTCTTT.